This T cell receptor (beta chain) comes out of a study of sequential checkpoint blockade in melanoma. At the level of the study: Maintenance nivolumab came after either treatment sequence.

The repertoire was sequenced with immunoSEQ multiplex PCR; TCRdb's copy has only in-frame clones and lacks some. The table records more than 25,000 clones, about 72% of them present only once. CDR1 and CDR2 (germline): SGHRS, YFSETQ. The length of the CDR3 is 16 residues. The J segment lost 5 bases and the V segment lost 4 bases, leaving 10 bases of the junction unmatched. Indicated treatment: randomized to nivolumab then ipilimumab (arm A) or the reverse (arm B). Live CD3+CD8+ CD19− CD56− cells were sorted from PBMCs. The gene calls are TRBV5-1 and TRBJ2-5, with TRBD1 matching over 11 bases. The receptor was derived from a human donor with melanoma. The sequences come from CD8+ T cells sorted from blood (inferred from file names), collected from a patient given nivolumab and ipilimumab in sequence. Here the CDR3 reads CASSLGQGVVSETQYF. CDR3 nucleotides: TGCGCCAGCAGCCTGGGACAGGGGGTGGTCTCGGAGACCCAGTACTTC.